This TCR beta chain was captured in a study of cytomegalovirus exposure and HLA in healthy donors. Points from the study as a whole: Reportedly, TCR beta sequences accurately predicted HLA-A and HLA-B alleles in most subjects.

Germline loops: CDR1 MNHEY, CDR2 SVGAGI. The CDR3 runs 12 residues. V lost 7 bases and J 4 bases, leaving 10 bases between the germline ends. The study ran its PCR with 60 Vbeta and 13 Jbeta primers. Produced via immunoSEQ multiplex PCR; TCRdb's table is partial and in-frame only. The repertoire includes about 190,000 clones, just under 75% of them detected once, and about 5% sits in the top ten. As regards this clone: Its antigen remains unidentified.

This clonotype was sampled from a man under 40 in good health and CMV-seropositive. The specimen sequenced was PBMCs. The chain combines TRBV6-5 with TRBJ1-1; D uncertain. The CDR3 DNA follows: TGTGCCAGCAAAGGAGGAAGCACTGAAGCTTTCTTT. Protein: CASKGGSTEAFF.